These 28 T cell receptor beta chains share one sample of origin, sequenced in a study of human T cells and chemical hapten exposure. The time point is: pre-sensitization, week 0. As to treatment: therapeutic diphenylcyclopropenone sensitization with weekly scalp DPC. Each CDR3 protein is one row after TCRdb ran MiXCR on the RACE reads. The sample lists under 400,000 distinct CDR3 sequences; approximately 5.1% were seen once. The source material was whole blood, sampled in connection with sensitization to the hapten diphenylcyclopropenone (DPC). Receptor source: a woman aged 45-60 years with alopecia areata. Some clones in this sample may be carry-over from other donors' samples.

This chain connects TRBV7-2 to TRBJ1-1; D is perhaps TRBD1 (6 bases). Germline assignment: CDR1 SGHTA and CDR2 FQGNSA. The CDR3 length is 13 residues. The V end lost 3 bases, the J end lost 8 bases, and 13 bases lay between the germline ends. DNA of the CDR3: TGTGCCAGCAGCTTCGGGACATTCATGGAAGCTTTCTTT. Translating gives CASSFGTFMEAFF.

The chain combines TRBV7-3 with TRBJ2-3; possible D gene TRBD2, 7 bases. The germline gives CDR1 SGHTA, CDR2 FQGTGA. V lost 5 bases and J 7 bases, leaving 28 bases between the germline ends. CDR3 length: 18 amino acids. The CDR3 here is CASSLTGGTASKTNTQYF. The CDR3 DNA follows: TGTGCCAGCAGCCTGACGGGGGGCACCGCATCAAAAACGAATACGCAGTATTTT.

The chain's CDR3 is CSASFVTSYGYTF. The CDR3 DNA reads as TGCAGTGCTAGTTTCGTGACAAGCTATGGCTACACCTTC. The chain employs TRBV20-1 and TRBJ1-2; no clear D gene. The V end was cut by 3 bases, the J end by 4 bases, with 12 bases between. The germline gives CDR1 DFQATT, CDR2 SNEGSKA (reference sequence). This CDR3 has 13 amino acids.

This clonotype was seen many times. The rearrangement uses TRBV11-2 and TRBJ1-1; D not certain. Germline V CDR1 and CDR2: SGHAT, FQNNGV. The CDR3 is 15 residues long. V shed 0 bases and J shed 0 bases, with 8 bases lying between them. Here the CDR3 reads CASSLEAGVNTEAFF. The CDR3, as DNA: TGTGCCAGCAGCTTAGAAGCGGGCGTGAACACTGAAGCTTTCTTT.

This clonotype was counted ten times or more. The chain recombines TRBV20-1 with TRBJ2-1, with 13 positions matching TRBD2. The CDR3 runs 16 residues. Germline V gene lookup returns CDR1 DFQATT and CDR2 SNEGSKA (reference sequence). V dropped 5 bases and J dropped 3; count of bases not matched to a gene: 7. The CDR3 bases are TGCAGTGCTGGGGGACTAGCGGGGAAAAACTACAATGAGCAGTTCTTC. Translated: CSAGGLAGKNYNEQFF.

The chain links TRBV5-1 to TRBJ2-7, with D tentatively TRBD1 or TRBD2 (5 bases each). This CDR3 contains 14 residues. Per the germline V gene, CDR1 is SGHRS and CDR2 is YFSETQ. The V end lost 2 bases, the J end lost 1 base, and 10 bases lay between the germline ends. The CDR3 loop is CASSLRGESYEQYF. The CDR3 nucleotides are TGCGCCAGCAGCTTACGAGGGGAGTCCTACGAGCAGTACTTC.

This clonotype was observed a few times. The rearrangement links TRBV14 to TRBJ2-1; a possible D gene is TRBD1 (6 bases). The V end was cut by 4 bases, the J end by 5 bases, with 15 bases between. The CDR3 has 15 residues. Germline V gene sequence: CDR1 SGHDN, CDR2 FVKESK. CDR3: CASSLFSGTNNEQFF. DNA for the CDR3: TGTGCCAGCAGCCTTTTCTCGGGGACAAACAATGAGCAGTTCTTC.

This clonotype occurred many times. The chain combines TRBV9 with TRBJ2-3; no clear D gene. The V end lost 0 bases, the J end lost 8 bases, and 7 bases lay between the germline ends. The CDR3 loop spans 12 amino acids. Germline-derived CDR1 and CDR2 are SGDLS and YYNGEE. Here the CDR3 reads CASSVARSTQYF. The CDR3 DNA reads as TGTGCCAGCAGCGTAGCTCGCAGTACGCAGTATTTT.

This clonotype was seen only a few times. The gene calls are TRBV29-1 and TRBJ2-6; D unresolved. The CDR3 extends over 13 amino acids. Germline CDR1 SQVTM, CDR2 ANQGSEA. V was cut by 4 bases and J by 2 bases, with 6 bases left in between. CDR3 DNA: TGCAGCGTTGGGTGGACTGGGGCCAACGTCCTGACTTTC. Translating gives CSVGWTGANVLTF.

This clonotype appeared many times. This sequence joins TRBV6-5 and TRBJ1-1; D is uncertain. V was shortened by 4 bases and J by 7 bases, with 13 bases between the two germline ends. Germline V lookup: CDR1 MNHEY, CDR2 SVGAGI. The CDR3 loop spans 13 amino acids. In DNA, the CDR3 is TGTGCCAGCAGTTCTTATGTCCACAGTGAAGCTTTCTTT. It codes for CASSSYVHSEAFF.

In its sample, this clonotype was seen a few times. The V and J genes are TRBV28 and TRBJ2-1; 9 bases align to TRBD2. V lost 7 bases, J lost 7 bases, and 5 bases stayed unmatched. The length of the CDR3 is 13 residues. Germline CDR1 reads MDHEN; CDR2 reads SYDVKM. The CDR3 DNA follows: TGTGCCAGCACCACTAGCGGGTTGAATGAGCAGTTCTTC. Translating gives CASTTSGLNEQFF.

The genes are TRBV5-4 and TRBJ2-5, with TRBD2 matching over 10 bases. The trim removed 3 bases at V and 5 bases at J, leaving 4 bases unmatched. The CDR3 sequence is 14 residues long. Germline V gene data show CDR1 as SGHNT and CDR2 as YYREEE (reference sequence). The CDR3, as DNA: TGTGCCAGCAGCTCCCCTAGCGGGAGTGAGACCCAGTACTTC. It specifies CASSSPSGSETQYF.

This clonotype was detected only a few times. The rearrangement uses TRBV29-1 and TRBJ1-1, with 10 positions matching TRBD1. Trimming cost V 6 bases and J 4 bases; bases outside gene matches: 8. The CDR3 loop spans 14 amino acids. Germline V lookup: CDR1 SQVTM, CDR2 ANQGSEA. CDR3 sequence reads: CSVAGTGEGTEAFF. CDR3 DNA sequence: TGCAGCGTAGCCGGGACAGGGGAAGGCACTGAAGCTTTCTTT.

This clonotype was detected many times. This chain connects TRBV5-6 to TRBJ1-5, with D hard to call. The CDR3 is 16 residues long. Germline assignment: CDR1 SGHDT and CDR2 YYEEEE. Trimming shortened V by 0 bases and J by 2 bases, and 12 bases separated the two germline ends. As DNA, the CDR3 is TGTGCCAGCAGCTTGGCCAGAGGGATTGGCAATCAGCCCCAGCATTTT. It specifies CASSLARGIGNQPQHF.

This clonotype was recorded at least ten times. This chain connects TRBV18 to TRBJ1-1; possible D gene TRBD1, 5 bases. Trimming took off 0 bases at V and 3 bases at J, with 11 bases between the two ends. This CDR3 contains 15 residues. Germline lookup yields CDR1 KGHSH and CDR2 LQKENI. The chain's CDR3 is CASSPPQGFDTEAFF. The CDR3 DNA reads TGTGCCAGCTCACCACCTCAGGGATTCGACACTGAAGCTTTCTTT.

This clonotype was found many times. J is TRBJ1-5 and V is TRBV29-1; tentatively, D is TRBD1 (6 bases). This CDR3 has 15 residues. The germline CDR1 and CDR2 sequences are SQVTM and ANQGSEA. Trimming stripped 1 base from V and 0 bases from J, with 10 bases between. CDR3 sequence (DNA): TGCAGCGTTGAAGTCGGGGGCCATAGCAATCAGCCCCAGCATTTT. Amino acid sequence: CSVEVGGHSNQPQHF.

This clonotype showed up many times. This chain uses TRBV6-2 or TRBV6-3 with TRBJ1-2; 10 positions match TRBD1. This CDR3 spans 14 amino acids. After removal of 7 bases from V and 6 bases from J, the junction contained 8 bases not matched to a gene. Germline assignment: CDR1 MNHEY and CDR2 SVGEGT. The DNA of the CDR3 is TGTGCCAGCACCCGACAGGGGGCCTGGAATGGCTACACCTTC. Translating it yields CASTRQGAWNGYTF.

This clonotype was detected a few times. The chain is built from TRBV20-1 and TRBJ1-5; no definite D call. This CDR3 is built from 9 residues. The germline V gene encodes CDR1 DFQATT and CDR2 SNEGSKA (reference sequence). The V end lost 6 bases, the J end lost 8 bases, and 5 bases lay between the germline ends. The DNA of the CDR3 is TGCAGTGCCGGAGAGCCCCAGCATTTT. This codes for CSAGEPQHF.

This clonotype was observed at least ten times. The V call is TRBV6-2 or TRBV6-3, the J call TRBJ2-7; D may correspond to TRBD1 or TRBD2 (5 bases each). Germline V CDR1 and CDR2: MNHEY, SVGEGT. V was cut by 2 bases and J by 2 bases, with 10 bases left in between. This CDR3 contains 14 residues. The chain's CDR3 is CASSYEGPPYEQYF. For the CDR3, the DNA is TGTGCCAGCAGTTACGAGGGGCCTCCCTACGAGCAGTACTTC.

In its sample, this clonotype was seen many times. Here the CDR3 reads CSATTSSGELFF. The CDR3 DNA reads TGCAGCGCGACGACTAGTTCCGGGGAGCTGTTTTTT. The chain has TRBV29-1 and TRBJ2-2; possibly TRBD2 for D (6 bases). Germline CDR1 SQVTM, CDR2 ANQGSEA. V shed 7 bases and J shed 6 bases, with 12 bases lying between them. The CDR3 length is 12 residues.

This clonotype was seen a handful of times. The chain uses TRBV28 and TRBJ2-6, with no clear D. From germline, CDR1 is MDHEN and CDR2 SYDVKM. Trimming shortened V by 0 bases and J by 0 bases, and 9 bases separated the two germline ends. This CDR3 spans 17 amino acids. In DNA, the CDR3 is TGTGCCAGCAGTTTATGGGGTGCCAGCTCTGGGGCCAACGTCCTGACTTTC. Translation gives CASSLWGASSGANVLTF.

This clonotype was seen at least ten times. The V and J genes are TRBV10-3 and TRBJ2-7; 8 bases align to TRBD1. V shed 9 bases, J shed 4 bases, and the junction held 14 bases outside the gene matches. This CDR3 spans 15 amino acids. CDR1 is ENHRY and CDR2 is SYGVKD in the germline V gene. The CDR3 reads CAIRTGDRGSYEQYF. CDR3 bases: TGTGCCATTCGGACGGGTGACAGGGGTTCGTACGAGCAGTACTTC.

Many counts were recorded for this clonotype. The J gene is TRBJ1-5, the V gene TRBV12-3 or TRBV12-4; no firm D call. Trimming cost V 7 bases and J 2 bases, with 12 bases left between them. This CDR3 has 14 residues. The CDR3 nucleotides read TGTGCCAGCACGACGGGTTATGGCAATCAGCCCCAGCATTTT. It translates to CASTTGYGNQPQHF.

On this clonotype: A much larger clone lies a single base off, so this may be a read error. The CDR3 is CASSQDNPRLAGGCVDTQYF. The CDR3 DNA sequence: TGCGCCAGCAGCCAAGATAACCCCCGGCTAGCGGGAGGCTGTGTAGATACGCAGTATTTT. The chain combines TRBV4-3 with TRBJ2-3, with 11 bases that match TRBD2. Germline CDR1 LGHNA, CDR2 YSLEER. The CDR3 sequence is 20 residues long. J was trimmed by 5 bases and V by 0 bases; bases with no gene match: 16.

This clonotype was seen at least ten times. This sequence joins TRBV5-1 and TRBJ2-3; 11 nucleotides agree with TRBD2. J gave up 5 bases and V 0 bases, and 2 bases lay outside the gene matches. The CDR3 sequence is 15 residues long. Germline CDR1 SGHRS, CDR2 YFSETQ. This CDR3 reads CASSLGTSGGDTQYF. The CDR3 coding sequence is TGCGCCAGCAGCTTGGGCACTAGCGGGGGAGATACGCAGTATTTT.

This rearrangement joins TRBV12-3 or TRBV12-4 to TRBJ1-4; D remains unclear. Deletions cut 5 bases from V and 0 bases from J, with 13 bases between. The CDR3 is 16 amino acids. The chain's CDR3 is CASSPSHAATNEKLFF. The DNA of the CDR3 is TGTGCCAGCAGTCCCTCTCACGCAGCAACTAATGAAAAACTGTTTTTT.

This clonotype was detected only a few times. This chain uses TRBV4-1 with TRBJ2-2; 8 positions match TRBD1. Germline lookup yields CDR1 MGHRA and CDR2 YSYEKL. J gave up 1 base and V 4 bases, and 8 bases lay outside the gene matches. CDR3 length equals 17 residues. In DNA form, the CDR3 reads TGCGCCAGCAGCCTACTACCGGGGACAGGGAACACCGGGGAGCTGTTTTTT. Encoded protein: CASSLLPGTGNTGELFF.

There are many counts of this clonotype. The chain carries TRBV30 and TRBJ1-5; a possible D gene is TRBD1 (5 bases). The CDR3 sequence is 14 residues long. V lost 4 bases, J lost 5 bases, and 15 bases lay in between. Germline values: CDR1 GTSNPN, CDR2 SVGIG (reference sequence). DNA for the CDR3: TGTGCCTGGACTGGGGGGACTGGTGATCAGCCCCAGCATTTT. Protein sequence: CAWTGGTGDQPQHF.